This entry lists 9 T cell receptor beta chains sequenced from one sample in a study of tumor-infiltrating lymphocytes in primary liver carcinoma. Germline DNA was also extracted, and blood RNA was taken from unsorted whole blood. Constant-region priming of 500 ng total RNA yielded TCR beta cDNA. Investigators got TCR beta libraries out of three nested multiplex PCR rounds, done with slightly modified ARM-PCR. A C-beta reverse primer and TRBV1-TRBV30 forward primers served in each of the first two PCR rounds, at ten to eleven cycles apiece. MiXCR, run by TCRdb on the multiplex PCR reads, gives a single entry per CDR3 protein. The sample contains some 190,000 distinct CDR3 sequences, 50% to 75% of which appear only once. The sample consisted of peripheral blood. The receptors derive from a man aged 35-49 years with primary liver carcinoma and hepatitis B virus infection.

This clonotype has more than one count but fewer than ten. The chain employs TRBV6-1 and TRBJ2-7; 12 bases fit TRBD2. This CDR3 contains 16 residues. Germline-derived CDR1 and CDR2 are MNHNS and SASEGT. With V trimmed by 5 bases and J by 3 bases, 8 bases remained unmatched. The CDR3 nucleotides are TGTGCCAGCAGTAAAACACTAGCGGGAGGAGACTACGAGCAGTACTTC. This codes for CASSKTLAGGDYEQYF.

The chain has TRBV7-9 and TRBJ2-1, with D possibly being TRBD2 (6 bases). This CDR3 comprises 15 residues. V was clipped by 3 bases and J by 7 bases, with 16 bases between them. CDR1 and CDR2 (germline): SEHNR, FQNEAQ (reference sequence). The chain's CDR3 is CASSFAGTRENEQFF. In nucleotides, the CDR3 is TGTGCCAGCAGCTTTGCGGGGACGAGGGAGAATGAGCAGTTCTTC. The entire variable domain, with the rest obtained from reference TRBV7-9 and TRBJ2-1, is as follows: DTGVSQNPRHKITKRGQNVTFRCDPISEHNRLYWYRQTLGQGPEFLTYFQNEAQLEKSRLLSDRFSAERPKGSFSTLEIQRTEQGDSAMYLCASSFAGTRENEQFFGPGTRLTVL.

This clonotype has a single count. The chain links TRBV19 to TRBJ1-2, with D unresolved. The CDR3 runs 13 residues. Trimming removed 6 bases from V and 5 bases from J, with 13 bases in between. The germline V gene has CDR1 LNHDA and CDR2 SQIVND (reference sequence). The CDR3 sequence: CASSLAELYGYTF. CDR3 DNA sequence: TGTGCCAGTAGCCTAGCAGAATTGTATGGCTACACCTTC. Variable domain in full (rest from reference TRBV19 and TRBJ1-2): DGGITQSPKYLFRKEGQNVTLSCEQNLNHDAMYWYRQDPGQGLRLIYYSQIVNDFQKGDIAEGYSVSREKKESFPLTVTSAQKNPTAFYLCASSLAELYGYTFGSGTRLTVV.

The chain employs TRBV12-3 or TRBV12-4 and TRBJ2-1; 7 positions match TRBD2. Unmatched junction bases numbered 7, after V lost 6 bases and J lost 5 bases. The CDR3 totals 14 residues. As DNA, the CDR3 is TGTGCCAGCAGGACTAGCAGGAGGAACAATGAGCAGTTCTTC. This codes for CASRTSRRNNEQFF.

For this clonotype: This could be a read error, since a much larger clone is one nucleotide away. The chain joins TRBV29-1 to TRBJ2-5; weak D call: TRBD2 (5 bases). V lost 4 bases and J lost 7, with 10 bases in between. Germline CDR1 and CDR2: SQVTM and ANQGSEA. CDR3 length: 11 residues. The DNA for the CDR3 is TGCAGCGTTGTAGGGAGAGGGACCCAGTACTTC. Protein: CSVVGRGTQYF.

This sequence joins TRBV29-1 and TRBJ2-7; 10 nucleotides align to TRBD2. The CDR3 is 16 residues long. The trim removed 2 bases at V and 2 bases at J, leaving 9 bases unmatched. Germline values: CDR1 SQVTM, CDR2 ANQGSEA. CDR3 in amino acids: CSVESPSGRTTYEQYF. CDR3 in DNA: TGCAGCGTTGAATCCCCTAGCGGGAGAACCACCTACGAGCAGTACTTC.

This clonotype has ten or more counts. The chain uses TRBV4-1 and TRBJ2-2; 7 positions agree with TRBD1. CDR3 length equals 14 residues. V shed 3 bases and J 5 bases; nucleotides not matched to a gene: 3. From germline, CDR1 is MGHRA and CDR2 YSYEKL. The CDR3 DNA reads as TGCGCCAGCAGCCAGACAGGGAATACCGGGGAGCTGTTTTTT. Protein: CASSQTGNTGELFF.

As for this clonotype: The CDR3 ends on some other residue instead of the conserved phenylalanine or tryptophan, so this is likely a read error. The limits of the CDR3 on the DNA are not certain, so only TCRdb's listed CDR3 is given. CDR3 residues: CASSLGQTTDTHYI. J is TRBJ2-3 and V is TRBV6-5; the DNA was not compared with TRBD1, the D call given in the table. 14 amino acids form the CDR3, both terminal residues included. The germline V gene has CDR1 MNHEY and CDR2 SVGAGI.

V and J are TRBV29-1 and TRBJ2-2; 7 positions match TRBD1. The CDR3 is 17 amino acids. Germline V gene lookup returns CDR1 SQVTM and CDR2 ANQGSEA. V dropped 5 bases and J dropped 5; count of bases not matched to a gene: 17. In nucleotides, the CDR3 is TGCAGCGTTCATGGACAGGTGGCTACCCCAAGTACCGGGGAGCTGTTTTTT. This sequence encodes CSVHGQVATPSTGELFF.